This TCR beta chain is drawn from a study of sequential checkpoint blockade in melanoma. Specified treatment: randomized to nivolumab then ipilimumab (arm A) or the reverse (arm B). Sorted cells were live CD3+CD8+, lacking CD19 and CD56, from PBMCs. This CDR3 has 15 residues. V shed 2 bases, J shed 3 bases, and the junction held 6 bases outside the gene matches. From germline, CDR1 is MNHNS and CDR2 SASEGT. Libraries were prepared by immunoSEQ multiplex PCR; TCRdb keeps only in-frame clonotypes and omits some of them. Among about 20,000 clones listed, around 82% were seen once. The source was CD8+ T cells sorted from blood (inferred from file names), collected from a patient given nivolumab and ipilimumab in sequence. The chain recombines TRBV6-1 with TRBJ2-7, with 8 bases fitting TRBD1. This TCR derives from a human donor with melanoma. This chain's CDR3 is CASSETGTGVYEQYF. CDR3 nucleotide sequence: TGTGCCAGCAGTGAAACCGGGACAGGAGTCTACGAGCAGTACTTC.